Listed here are 10 T cell receptor beta chains from one sample, sequenced in a study of PD-1 blockade in classical Hodgkin lymphoma. The protocol was immunoSEQ multiplex PCR, while the TCRdb copy is restricted to in-frame clones and leaves out a portion. The repertoire holds some 27,000 clones, 80% to 90% seen once, with 0.62% in the top ten. Time point here: cycle 4 day 1 (C4D1), after 6 weeks of nivolumab. Following autologous stem cell transplantation, relapse occurred in every patient, and exposure to brentuximab vedotin varied. The study purified CD4+ T cells from thawed PBMCs using magnetic negative selection. Material: CD4+ T cells from blood, obtained before the fourth cycle of nivolumab. These receptors originate from a human donor with classical Hodgkin lymphoma.

The chain has TRBV5-1 and TRBJ2-5; the D call may be TRBD1 or TRBD2 (6 bases each). The CDR3 is 13 residues long. Trimming removed 7 bases from V and 0 bases from J, with 10 bases in between. CDR1 is SGHRS and CDR2 is YFSETQ in the germline V gene. The CDR3 reads CASLRDNQETQYF. The CDR3 nucleotides are TGCGCCAGCCTGCGGGACAACCAAGAGACCCAGTACTTC.

The rearrangement uses TRBV18 and TRBJ1-1; 9 bases are a match to TRBD1. J was trimmed by 11 bases and V by 1 base; bases with no gene match: 17. The CDR3 has 17 residues. Germline CDR1 KGHSH, CDR2 LQKENI. CDR3 protein: CASSPLSKAGTGISAFF. The CDR3 region has the DNA TGTGCCAGCTCACCACTTTCTAAAGCCGGGACAGGGATAAGTGCTTTCTTT.

V gene TRBV6-1 combines with J gene TRBJ1-3; no clear D. This CDR3 has 17 residues. V dropped 3 bases and J dropped 0 bases, with 15 bases sitting between them. Per the germline V gene, CDR1 is MNHNS and CDR2 is SASEGT. The CDR3: CASSDSIRSFSGNTIYF. The CDR3 DNA is TGTGCCAGCAGTGATAGTATCAGGTCCTTCTCTGGAAACACCATATATTTT.

The chain links TRBV6-6 to TRBJ2-7, with TRBD1 matching 7 bases. V dropped 6 bases and J dropped 5; count of bases not matched to a gene: 7. The length of the CDR3 is 13 residues. Germline V CDR1 and CDR2: MNHNY, SVGAGI (reference sequence). The CDR3 sequence: CASRKTGADEQYF. As DNA, the CDR3 is TGTGCCAGCAGAAAAACAGGGGCAGACGAGCAGTACTTC.

This clone appeared a few times. The rearrangement links TRBV6-5 to TRBJ1-6; 7 bases map to TRBD1. The germline V gene has CDR1 MNHEY and CDR2 SVGAGI. Unmatched junction bases numbered 7, after V lost 7 bases and J lost 7 bases. This CDR3 is built from 14 residues. Here the CDR3 DNA reads TGTGCCAGCAAGGAGGGGGCGGGAAATTCACCCCTCCACTTT. Its translation is CASKEGAGNSPLHF.

This clone was counted only a few times. The rearrangement uses TRBV5-1 and TRBJ1-2; D is undetermined. Germline-derived CDR1 and CDR2 are SGHRS and YFSETQ. The V end lost 0 bases, the J end lost 8 bases, and 11 bases lay between the germline ends. CDR3 length equals 13 residues. The CDR3 DNA reads TGCGCCAGCAGCTTGGCTGGATATAGCGGCTACACCTTC. It specifies CASSLAGYSGYTF.

CDR3 nucleotides: TGTGCCAGCAGCCCGGACAGGGCGCTCACAGATACGCAGTATTTT. The encoded protein is CASSPDRALTDTQYF. This sequence joins TRBV5-6 and TRBJ2-3; 8 positions agree with TRBD1. Germline V gene data show CDR1 as SGHDT and CDR2 as YYEEEE. The CDR3 has 15 amino acids. Trimming took 4 bases from V and 2 from J; bases not matched to a gene: 6.

V and J are TRBV9 and TRBJ2-1; D gene ambiguous. Germline V gives CDR1 SGDLS, CDR2 YYNGEE. The CDR3 runs to 14 residues. V was pared by 0 bases and J by 8 bases, with 12 bases between. CDR3 region: CASSVGRPVDEQFF. CDR3 nucleotides: TGTGCCAGCAGCGTAGGACGGCCAGTCGATGAGCAGTTCTTC.

The chain employs TRBV5-5 and TRBJ2-3; no definite D call. This CDR3 is built from 14 residues. The germline gives CDR1 SGHKS, CDR2 YYEKEE (reference sequence). V gave up 0 bases and J gave up 1 base, with 6 bases separating them. The CDR3 DNA reads as TGTGCCAGCAGCTTGGTTGGGCGCACAGATACGCAGTATTTT. Translation: CASSLVGRTDTQYF.

V is TRBV7-9 and J is TRBJ1-6; D call uncertain. Germline lookup yields CDR1 SEHNR and CDR2 FQNEAQ (reference sequence). The CDR3 runs to 15 residues. Trimming left V 5 bases short and J 2 bases short, with 10 bases between. This CDR3 reads CASSPPGTYNSPLHF. The DNA for the CDR3 is TGTGCCAGCAGCCCCCCAGGAACCTATAATTCACCCCTCCACTTT.